These T cell receptor beta chains were read from a single sample in a study of T-cell memory formation after mild COVID-19. TCRdb fed the 5' RACE reads into MiXCR, producing one record per CDR3 protein. The sample lists 150,000 to 200,000 distinct CDR3 sequences, roughly 15% occurring once. The sequenced sample was PBMCs or a T cell subset sorted from them (not recorded which). The receptors shown here come from an adult woman who had mild COVID-19 (a few samples of this study predate the infection). Cell type and time point are not known. Both conserved end residues are trimmed from each CDR3. The order of the fields is V gene, D gene, CDR3 protein. D genes are given only for firm matches.

TRBV25-1 . ASSPTGKRYSPLH
TRBV20-1 TRBD2 SARPAGGSTGELF
TRBV7-9 . ASSLAEFYNEQF
TRBV27 . ASSPPPSTGANVLT
TRBV12-3/TRBV12-4 . ASSLQGHVSGELF
TRBV5-1 TRBD1 ASSQTGGRYEQY
TRBV6-2/TRBV6-3 TRBD1 ASSYVLGQGTTNEKLF
TRBV12-3/TRBV12-4 . ASSPSHGEPQH
TRBV7-9 . ASSLGPRVYGYT
TRBV24-1 . ATSGAGWADTQY
TRBV29-1 . SVAWRDGQY
TRBV7-9 . ASSLADYEQY
TRBV7-8 . ASSLVPGAAVGEAF
TRBV29-1 TRBD2 SAGSGDYEQY
TRBV14 TRBD2 ASSQLLGGYNEQF
TRBV5-1 TRBD1 ASSSQQISGTGYEQY
TRBV3-1 TRBD1 ASRSRGPVLTEAF
TRBV20-1 . SAYKDSGANVLT
TRBV12-3/TRBV12-4 . ASSSRDPRYNEQF
TRBV29-1 . SVDSGKGDEKLF
TRBV12-3/TRBV12-4 TRBD1 ASQGSLHRGVVPELF
TRBV7-8 TRBD1 ASSTRQGSNEQF
TRBV14 . ASSHGGYTGELF
TRBV28 . ASSLLSGVIDTQY
TRBV6-5 TRBD2 ASSYSRTSGSTDTQY
TRBV10-3 TRBD1 AISERQGRENSPLH
TRBV5-1 . ASSSPNEQF
TRBV9 . ASSAGSRAEQY
TRBV5-1 TRBD2 ARMKSGGASDEQF
TRBV28 TRBD2 ASSTPGLDYNEQF
TRBV7-9 TRBD1 ASSLEQGTYEQY
TRBV12-3/TRBV12-4 . ASSFATYNEQF
TRBV12-3/TRBV12-4 . ASMPSGDTQY
TRBV15 TRBD2 ATSRDLLAGEEQF
TRBV5-1 . ASTESGTDTQY
TRBV19 . ASSIPARYSYNEQF
TRBV12-3/TRBV12-4 TRBD1 ASSLLTGLNTEAF
TRBV24-1 TRBD1 ATSESGTAPEGEQY
TRBV18 TRBD2 ASSPGLAGLNEQF
TRBV18 . ASSPGTGSVLT
TRBV7-9 . ASSYPGLGNTEAF
TRBV5-6 . ASSFTGGGELF
TRBV6-5 . ASSYSGRDGVYT